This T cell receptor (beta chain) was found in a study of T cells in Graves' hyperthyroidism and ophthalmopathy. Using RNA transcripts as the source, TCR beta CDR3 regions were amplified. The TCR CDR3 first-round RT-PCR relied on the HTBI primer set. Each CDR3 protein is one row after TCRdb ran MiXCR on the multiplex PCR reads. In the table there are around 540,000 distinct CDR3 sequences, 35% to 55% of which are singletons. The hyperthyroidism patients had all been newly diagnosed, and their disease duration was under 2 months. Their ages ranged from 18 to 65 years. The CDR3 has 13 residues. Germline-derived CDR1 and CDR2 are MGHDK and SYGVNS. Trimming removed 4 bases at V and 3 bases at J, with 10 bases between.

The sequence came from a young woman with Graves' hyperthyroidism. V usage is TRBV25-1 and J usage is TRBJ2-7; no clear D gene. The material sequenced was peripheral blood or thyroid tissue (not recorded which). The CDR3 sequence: CASSAVGIYEQYF. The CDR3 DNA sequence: TGTGCCAGCAGTGCGGTAGGGATCTACGAGCAGTACTTC.